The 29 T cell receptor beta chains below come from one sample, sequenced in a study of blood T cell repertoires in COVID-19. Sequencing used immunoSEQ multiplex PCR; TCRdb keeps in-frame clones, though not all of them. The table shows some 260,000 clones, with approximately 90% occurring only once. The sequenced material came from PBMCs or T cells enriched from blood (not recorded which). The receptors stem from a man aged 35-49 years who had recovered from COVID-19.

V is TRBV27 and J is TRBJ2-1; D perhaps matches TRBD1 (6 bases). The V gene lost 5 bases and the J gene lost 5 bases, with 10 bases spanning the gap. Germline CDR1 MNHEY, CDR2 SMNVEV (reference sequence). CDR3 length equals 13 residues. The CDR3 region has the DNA TGTGCCAGCAGTGCCGACAGGAACAATGAGCAGTTCTTC. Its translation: CASSADRNNEQFF.

The CDR3 sequence is CASSYRLSGEQYF. DNA of the CDR3: TGTGCCAGCAGTTACAGACTCTCGGGCGAGCAGTACTTC. This sequence joins TRBV6-5 and TRBJ2-7; D gene unclear. Germline V gene data show CDR1 as MNHEY and CDR2 as SVGAGI. This CDR3 is 13 amino acids long. With 2 bases removed from V and 6 bases from J, the gap between germline ends came to 11 bases.

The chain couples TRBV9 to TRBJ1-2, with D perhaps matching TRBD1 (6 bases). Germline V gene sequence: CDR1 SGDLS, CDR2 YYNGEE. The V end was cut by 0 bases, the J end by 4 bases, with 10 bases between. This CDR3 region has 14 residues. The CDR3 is CASSVGPGAYGYTF. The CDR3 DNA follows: TGTGCCAGCAGCGTAGGGCCAGGGGCCTATGGCTACACCTTC.

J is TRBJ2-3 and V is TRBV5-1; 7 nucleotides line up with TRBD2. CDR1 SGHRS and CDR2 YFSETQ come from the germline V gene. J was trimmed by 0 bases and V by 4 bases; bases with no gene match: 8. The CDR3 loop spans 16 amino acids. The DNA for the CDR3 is TGCGCCAGCAGCGCTGGCGGGAGCCCTAGCACAGATACGCAGTATTTT. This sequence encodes CASSAGGSPSTDTQYF.

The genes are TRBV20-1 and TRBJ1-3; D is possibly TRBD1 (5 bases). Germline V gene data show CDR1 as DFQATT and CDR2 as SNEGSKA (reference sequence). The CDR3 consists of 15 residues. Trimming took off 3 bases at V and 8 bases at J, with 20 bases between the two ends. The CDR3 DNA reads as TGCAGTGCTAGTGACCCGACCGGGGCGGGAGACACCATATATTTT. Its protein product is CSASDPTGAGDTIYF.

CDR3 amino acids: CASSPADNGYTF. Written as DNA, the CDR3 is TGTGCCAGCAGTCCCGCGGATAATGGCTACACCTTC. The V and J genes are TRBV9 and TRBJ1-2; no reliable D call. Germline assignment: CDR1 SGDLS and CDR2 YYNGEE. The CDR3 has 12 residues. V was shortened by 5 bases and J by 6 bases, with 11 bases between the two germline ends.

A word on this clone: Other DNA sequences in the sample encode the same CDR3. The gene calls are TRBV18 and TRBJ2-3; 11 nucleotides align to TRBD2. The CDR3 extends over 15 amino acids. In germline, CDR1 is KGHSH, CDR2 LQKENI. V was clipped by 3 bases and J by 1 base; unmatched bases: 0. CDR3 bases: TGTGCCAGCTCACCGGGACTAGCGGGCACAGATACGCAGTATTTT. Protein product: CASSPGLAGTDTQYF.

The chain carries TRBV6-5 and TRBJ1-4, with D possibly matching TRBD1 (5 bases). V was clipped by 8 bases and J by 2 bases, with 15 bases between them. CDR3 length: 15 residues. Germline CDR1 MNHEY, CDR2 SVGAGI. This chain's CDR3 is CASGQNGGTNEKLFF. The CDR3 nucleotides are TGTGCCAGCGGTCAGAATGGGGGGACTAATGAAAAACTGTTTTTT.

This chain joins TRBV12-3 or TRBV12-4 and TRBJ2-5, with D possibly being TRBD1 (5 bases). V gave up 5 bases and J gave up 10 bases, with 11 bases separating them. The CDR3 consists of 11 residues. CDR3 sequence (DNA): TGTGCCAGCAGTCCAGGGTATGACCAGTACTTC. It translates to CASSPGYDQYF.

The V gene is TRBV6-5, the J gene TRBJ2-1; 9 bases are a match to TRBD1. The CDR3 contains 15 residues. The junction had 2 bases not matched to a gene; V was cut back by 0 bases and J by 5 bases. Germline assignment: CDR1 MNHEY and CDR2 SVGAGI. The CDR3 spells CASSYSGTGNNEQFF. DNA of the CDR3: TGTGCCAGCAGTTACTCCGGGACAGGGAACAATGAGCAGTTCTTC.

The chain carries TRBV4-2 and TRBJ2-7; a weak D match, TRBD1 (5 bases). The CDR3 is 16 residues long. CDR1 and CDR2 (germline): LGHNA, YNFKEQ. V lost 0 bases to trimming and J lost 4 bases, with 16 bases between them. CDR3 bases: TGTGCCAGCAGCCAAGAACTTGGCAGGGTCTGGTACGAGCAGTACTTC. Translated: CASSQELGRVWYEQYF.

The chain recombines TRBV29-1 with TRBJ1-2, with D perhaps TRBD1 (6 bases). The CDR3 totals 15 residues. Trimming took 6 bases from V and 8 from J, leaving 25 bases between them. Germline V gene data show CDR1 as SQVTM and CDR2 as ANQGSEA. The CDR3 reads CSVTTPGHTKGGYTF. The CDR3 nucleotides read TGCAGCGTGACTACTCCGGGACACACTAAGGGGGGCTACACCTTC.

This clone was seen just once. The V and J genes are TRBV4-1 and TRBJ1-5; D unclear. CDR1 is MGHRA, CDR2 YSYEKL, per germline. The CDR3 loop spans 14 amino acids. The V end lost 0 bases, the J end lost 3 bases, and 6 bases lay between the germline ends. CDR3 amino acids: CASSQDRLNQPQHF. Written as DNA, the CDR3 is TGCGCCAGCAGCCAAGACAGGCTCAATCAGCCCCAGCATTTT.

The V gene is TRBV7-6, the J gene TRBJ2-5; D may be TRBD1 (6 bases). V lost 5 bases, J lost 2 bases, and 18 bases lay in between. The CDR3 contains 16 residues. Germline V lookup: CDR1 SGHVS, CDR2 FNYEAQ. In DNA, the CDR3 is TGTGCCAGCAGCCTCAGCCCGGGACACATACAAGAGACCCAGTACTTC. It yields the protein CASSLSPGHIQETQYF.

The CDR3 loop is CASSPGVGNTIYF. The CDR3 coding sequence is TGTGCCAGCAGCCCAGGGGTTGGAAACACCATATATTTT. The gene calls are TRBV25-1 and TRBJ1-3, with D tentatively TRBD1 (6 bases). The CDR3 extends over 13 amino acids. CDR1 MGHDK and CDR2 SYGVNS come from the germline V gene. V was clipped by 6 bases and J by 3 bases, with 9 bases between them.

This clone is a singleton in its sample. CDR3 DNA sequence: TGTGCCAGCAGGTATCCCGGGACAACGAACACCGGGGAGCTGTTTTTT. Translating gives CASRYPGTTNTGELFF. V gene TRBV7-8 combines with J gene TRBJ2-2; D possibly corresponds to TRBD1 (6 bases). The V gene lost 6 bases and the J gene lost 0 bases, with 14 bases spanning the gap. This CDR3 has 16 residues. Germline values: CDR1 SGHVS, CDR2 FQNEAQ.

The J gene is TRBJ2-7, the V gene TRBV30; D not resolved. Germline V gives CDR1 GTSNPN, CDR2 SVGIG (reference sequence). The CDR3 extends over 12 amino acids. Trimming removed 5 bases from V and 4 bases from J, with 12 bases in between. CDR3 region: CAWRPQQYEQYF. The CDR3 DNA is TGTGCCTGGCGACCCCAACAGTACGAGCAGTACTTC.

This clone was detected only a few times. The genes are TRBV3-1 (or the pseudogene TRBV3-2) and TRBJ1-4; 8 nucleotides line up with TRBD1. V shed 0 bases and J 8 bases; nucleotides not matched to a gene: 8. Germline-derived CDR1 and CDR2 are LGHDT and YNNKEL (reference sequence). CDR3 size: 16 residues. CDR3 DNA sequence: TGTGCCAGCAGCCAAGATCAGGTTGGGGACAGGGAAAAACTGTTTTTT. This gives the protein CASSQDQVGDREKLFF.

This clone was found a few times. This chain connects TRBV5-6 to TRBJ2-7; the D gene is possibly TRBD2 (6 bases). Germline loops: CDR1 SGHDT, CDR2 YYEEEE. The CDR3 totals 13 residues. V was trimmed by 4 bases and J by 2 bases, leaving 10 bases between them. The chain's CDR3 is CASSGGGTYEQYF. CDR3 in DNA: TGTGCCAGCAGCGGCGGAGGGACCTACGAGCAGTACTTC.

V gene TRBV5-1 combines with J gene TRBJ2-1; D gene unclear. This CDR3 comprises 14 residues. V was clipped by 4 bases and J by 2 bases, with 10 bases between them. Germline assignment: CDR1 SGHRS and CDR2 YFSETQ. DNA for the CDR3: TGCGCCAGCAGCGATCAGCGTACCTACAATGAGCAGTTCTTC. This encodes CASSDQRTYNEQFF.

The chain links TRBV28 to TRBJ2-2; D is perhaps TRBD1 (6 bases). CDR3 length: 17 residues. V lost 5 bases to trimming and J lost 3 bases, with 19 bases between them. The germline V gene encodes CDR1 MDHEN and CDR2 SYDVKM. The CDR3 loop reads CASSAVGWGRDTGELFF. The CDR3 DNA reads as TGTGCCAGCAGTGCCGTAGGTTGGGGGCGGGACACCGGGGAGCTGTTTTTT.

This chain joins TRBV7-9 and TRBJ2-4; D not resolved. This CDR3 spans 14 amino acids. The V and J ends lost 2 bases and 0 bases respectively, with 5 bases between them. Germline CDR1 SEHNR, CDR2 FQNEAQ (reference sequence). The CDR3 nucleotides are TGTGCCAGCAGCTTACCGGTAGCCAAAAACATTCAGTACTTC. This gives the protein CASSLPVAKNIQYF.

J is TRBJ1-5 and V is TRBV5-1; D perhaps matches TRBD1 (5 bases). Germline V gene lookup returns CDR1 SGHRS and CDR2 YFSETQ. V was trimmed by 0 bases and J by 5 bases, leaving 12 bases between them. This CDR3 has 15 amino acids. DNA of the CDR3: TGCGCCAGCAGCTTGGAGGGGCAAGGCGATCAGCCCCAGCATTTT. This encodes CASSLEGQGDQPQHF. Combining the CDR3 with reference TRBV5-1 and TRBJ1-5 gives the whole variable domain KAGVTQTPRYLIKTRGQQVTLSCSPISGHRSVSWYQQTPGQGLQFLFEYFSETQRNKGNFPGRFSGRQFSNSRSEMNVSTLELGDSALYLCASSLEGQGDQPQHFGDGTRLSIL.

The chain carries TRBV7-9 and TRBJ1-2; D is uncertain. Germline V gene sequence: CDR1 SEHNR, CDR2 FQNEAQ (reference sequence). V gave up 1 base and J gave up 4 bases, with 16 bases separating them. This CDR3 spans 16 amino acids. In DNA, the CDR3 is TGTGCCAGCAGCTTAGTGTCTGCGCCAGGCCTCTATGGCTACACCTTC. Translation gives CASSLVSAPGLYGYTF.

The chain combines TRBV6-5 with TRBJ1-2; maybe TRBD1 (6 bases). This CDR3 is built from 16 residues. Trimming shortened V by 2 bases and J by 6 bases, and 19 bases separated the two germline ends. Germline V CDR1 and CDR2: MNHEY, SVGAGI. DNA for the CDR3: TGTGCCAGCAGTTACGGACAGAAGGGTGGGTTGGATGGCTACACCTTC. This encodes CASSYGQKGGLDGYTF.

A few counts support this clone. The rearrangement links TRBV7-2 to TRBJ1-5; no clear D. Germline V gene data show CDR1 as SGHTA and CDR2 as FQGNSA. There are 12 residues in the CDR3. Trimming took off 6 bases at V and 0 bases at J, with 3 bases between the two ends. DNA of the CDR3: TGTGCCAGCAGTAATAGCAATCAGCCCCAGCATTTT. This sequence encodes CASSNSNQPQHF. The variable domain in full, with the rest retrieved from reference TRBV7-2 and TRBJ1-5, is GAGVSQSPSNKVTEKGKDVELRCDPISGHTALYWYRQSLGQGLEFLIYFQGNSAPDKSGLPSDRFSAERTGGSVSTLTIQRTQQEDSAVYLCASSNSNQPQHFGDGTRLSIL.

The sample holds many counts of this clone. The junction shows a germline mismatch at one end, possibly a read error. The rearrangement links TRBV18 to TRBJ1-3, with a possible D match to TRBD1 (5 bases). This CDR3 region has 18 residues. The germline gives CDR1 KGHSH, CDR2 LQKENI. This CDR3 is CASSLSLTGSFSGSTIYF. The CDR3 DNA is TGTGCCAGCTCACTCTCCCTTACAGGCTCTTTCTCTGGAAGCACCATATATTTT.

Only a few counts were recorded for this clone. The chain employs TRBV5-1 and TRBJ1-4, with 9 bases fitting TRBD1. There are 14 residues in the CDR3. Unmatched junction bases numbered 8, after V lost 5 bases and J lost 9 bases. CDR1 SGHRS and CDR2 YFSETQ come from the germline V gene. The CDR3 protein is CASRAGTGNKKLFF. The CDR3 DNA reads TGCGCCAGCAGGGCCGGGACAGGGAATAAAAAACTGTTTTTT. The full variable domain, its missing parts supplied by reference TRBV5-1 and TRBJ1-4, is KAGVTQTPRYLIKTRGQQVTLSCSPISGHRSVSWYQQTPGQGLQFLFEYFSETQRNKGNFPGRFSGRQFSNSRSEMNVSTLELGDSALYLCASRAGTGNKKLFFGSGTQLSVL.

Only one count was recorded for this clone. The CDR3 protein is CASSLPGLAGGSTGELFF. For the CDR3, the DNA is TGCGCCAGCAGCCTCCCGGGACTAGCGGGGGGTAGTACCGGGGAGCTGTTTTTT. The rearrangement links TRBV4-1 to TRBJ2-2, with 15 bases fitting TRBD2. CDR1 MGHRA and CDR2 YSYEKL come from the germline V gene. The CDR3 runs to 18 residues. Trimming removed 4 bases from V and 5 bases from J; junction bases left unmatched: 8.